Presented here are 23 T cell receptor beta chains from one specimen sequenced in a study of blood T cell repertoires in COVID-19. Sequenced by immunoSEQ multiplex PCR; TCRdb stores in-frame clones only, minus some. The data show under 250,000 clones, with over 75% seen just once and 7.5% to 9% held by the top ten. Sequenced sample: peripheral blood. These receptors were taken from a woman older than 75 with acute or convalescent COVID-19.

This rearrangement joins TRBV5-1 to TRBJ2-7; 7 bases agree with TRBD1. The CDR3 extends over 14 amino acids. V lost 0 bases, J lost 2 bases, and 2 bases stayed unmatched. The germline CDR1 and CDR2 sequences are SGHRS and YFSETQ. CDR3 in DNA: TGCGCCAGCAGCTTGGACAGGGGACCCTACGAGCAGTACTTC. Encoded protein: CASSLDRGPYEQYF.

The genes are TRBV7-3 and TRBJ1-5; TRBD1 is a possible D gene (6 bases). Looked up from germline, CDR1 is SGHTA and CDR2 is FQGTGA. Trimming cost V 5 bases and J 0 bases, with 11 bases left between them. This CDR3 is built from 15 residues. The CDR3 DNA sequence: TGTGCCAGCAGCACGGACAGAGCTAGCAATCAGCCCCAGCATTTT. Translation: CASSTDRASNQPQHF.

The chain uses TRBV2 and TRBJ2-5, with 7 bases matching TRBD2. With V trimmed by 8 bases and J by 4 bases, 10 bases remained unmatched. This CDR3 spans 14 amino acids. From germline, CDR1 is SNHLY and CDR2 FYNNEI. CDR3 amino acids: CASFPGGQGETQYF. The CDR3 nucleotides read TGTGCCAGCTTCCCGGGAGGCCAGGGAGAGACCCAGTACTTC.

CDR3 amino acids: CASSPPIAPNEQFF. The CDR3 nucleotides read TGTGCCAGCTCACCACCCATAGCCCCCAATGAGCAGTTCTTC. The chain combines TRBV18 with TRBJ2-1; D gene ambiguous. This CDR3 is 14 amino acids long. Germline lookup yields CDR1 KGHSH and CDR2 LQKENI. Trimming took off 0 bases at V and 6 bases at J, with 9 bases between the two ends.

CDR3 region: CASRSPTAANYGYTF. CDR3 bases: TGTGCCAGCAGATCTCCGACAGCAGCTAACTATGGCTACACCTTC. V is TRBV6-5 and J is TRBJ1-2, with D perhaps TRBD1 (5 bases). From germline, CDR1 is MNHEY and CDR2 SVGAGI. The CDR3 totals 15 residues. Trimming pared 6 bases from V and 0 bases from J, leaving 14 bases between.

This chain uses TRBV3-1 (or the pseudogene TRBV3-2) with TRBJ2-7; the D gene is possibly TRBD2 (6 bases). V was cut by 3 bases and J by 6 bases, with 15 bases left in between. The germline CDR1 and CDR2 sequences are LGHDT and YNNKEL (reference sequence). The CDR3 spans 14 residues. The CDR3: CASSHDGAGREQYF. The CDR3 DNA is TGTGCCAGCAGCCACGACGGGGCGGGACGCGAGCAGTACTTC.

V is TRBV19 and J is TRBJ1-2, with D perhaps TRBD1 (6 bases). This CDR3 comprises 13 residues. Germline lookup yields CDR1 LNHDA and CDR2 SQIVND (reference sequence). The V and J ends lost 6 bases and 6 bases respectively, with 14 bases between them. The CDR3 region has the DNA TGTGCCAGTAGGCGACAGGACCGTAATGGCTACACCTTC. This encodes CASRRQDRNGYTF.

The V gene is TRBV15, the J gene TRBJ1-6; D unclear. Germline-derived CDR1 and CDR2 are LNHNV and YYDKDF (reference sequence). Trimming removed 0 bases at V and 7 bases at J, with 10 bases between. The CDR3 totals 15 residues. The CDR3 reads CATSRDLDRNSPLHF. In DNA, the CDR3 is TGTGCCACCAGCAGAGATCTAGACCGAAATTCACCCCTCCACTTT.

The chain recombines TRBV4-1 with TRBJ2-5, with 7 bases aligning to TRBD1. The CDR3 sequence is 16 residues long. Germline lookup yields CDR1 MGHRA and CDR2 YSYEKL. J was trimmed by 1 base and V by 4 bases; bases with no gene match: 9. In DNA form, the CDR3 reads TGCGCCAGCAGCCGCGTACAGGGGTCCCTCCAAGAGACCCAGTACTTC. This codes for CASSRVQGSLQETQYF.

The chain employs TRBV11-2 and TRBJ1-2; maybe TRBD1 (5 bases). V was pared by 4 bases and J by 0 bases, with 15 bases between. The CDR3 loop spans 16 amino acids. Germline lookup yields CDR1 SGHAT and CDR2 FQNNGV. CDR3 nucleotide sequence: TGTGCCAGCAGCTCAAGGACACGGCCTGCTAACTATGGCTACACCTTC. Translating gives CASSSRTRPANYGYTF.

J is TRBJ1-2 and V is TRBV28; 9 bases are shared with TRBD1. Trimming took 6 bases from V and 8 from J; bases not matched to a gene: 7. This CDR3 comprises 13 residues. Per the germline V gene, CDR1 is MDHEN and CDR2 is SYDVKM. In DNA form, the CDR3 reads TGTGCCAGCAGACAGGGGGCAACACAGGGCTACACCTTC. It specifies CASRQGATQGYTF.

CDR3 residues: CASSPGHFDGYTF. The CDR3 region has the DNA TGTGCCAGCAGCCCGGGACATTTTGATGGCTACACCTTC. The chain employs TRBV7-9 and TRBJ1-2, with D perhaps TRBD1 (6 bases). CDR1 SEHNR and CDR2 FQNEAQ come from the germline V gene (reference sequence). The V end lost 5 bases, the J end lost 6 bases, and 13 bases lay between the germline ends. CDR3 length: 13 amino acids.

This chain uses TRBV29-1 with TRBJ2-1; 9 nucleotides match TRBD1. V lost 3 bases and J lost 8; bases outside the gene matches: 5. The CDR3 consists of 13 residues. Looked up from germline, CDR1 is SQVTM and CDR2 is ANQGSEA. CDR3 DNA sequence: TGCAGCGTTGAGGGACAGGGTGGCGATGAGCAGTTCTTC. It codes for CSVEGQGGDEQFF.

The chain carries TRBV5-1 and TRBJ2-7; a weak D match, TRBD2 (5 bases). CDR3 length equals 15 residues. The V end was cut by 2 bases, the J end by 2 bases, with 14 bases between. Germline V gene lookup returns CDR1 SGHRS and CDR2 YFSETQ. The CDR3 region is CASSFGVERAYEQYF. The CDR3 nucleotides are TGCGCCAGCAGCTTCGGGGTCGAGAGGGCCTACGAGCAGTACTTC.

This chain uses TRBV5-1 with TRBJ2-5, with TRBD1 as a possible D gene (6 bases). CDR3 size: 16 residues. Germline V gives CDR1 SGHRS, CDR2 YFSETQ. V shed 0 bases and J shed 5 bases, with 17 bases lying between them. CDR3 amino acids: CASSLEYGQRLETQYF. The CDR3 nucleotides read TGCGCCAGCAGCTTGGAGTACGGACAGCGACTGGAGACCCAGTACTTC.

This chain links TRBV15 with TRBJ1-4; D unresolved. Germline V gene lookup returns CDR1 LNHNV and CDR2 YYDKDF (reference sequence). The CDR3 sequence is 14 residues long. V was shortened by 6 bases and J by 4 bases, with 12 bases between the two germline ends. The CDR3 here is CATRVGQNNEKLFF. CDR3 DNA sequence: TGTGCCACCAGGGTGGGCCAGAATAATGAAAAACTGTTTTTT.

The rearrangement joins TRBV20-1 to TRBJ2-1; tentatively, D is TRBD2 (5 bases). Germline CDR1 and CDR2: DFQATT and SNEGSKA (reference sequence). The ends were cut back, 4 bases at V and 9 bases at J, with 10 bases in the middle. This CDR3 spans 11 amino acids. The CDR3 is CSAMREGEQFF. The CDR3 nucleotides are TGCAGTGCTATGAGGGAAGGTGAGCAGTTCTTC.

This clone has more than one count but fewer than ten. This chain joins TRBV5-1 and TRBJ2-7, with D hard to call. From germline, CDR1 is SGHRS and CDR2 YFSETQ. There are 13 residues in the CDR3. V was cut by 7 bases and J by 3 bases, with 14 bases left in between. The CDR3 DNA reads as TGCGCCAGCCCTGTTTGCAGTAACTACGAGCAGTACTTC. Protein: CASPVCSNYEQYF.

V and J are TRBV12-5 and TRBJ2-7; 8 nucleotides align to TRBD1. The CDR3 has 15 amino acids. J was trimmed by 0 bases and V by 5 bases; bases with no gene match: 6. The germline V gene has CDR1 LGHNT and CDR2 FRNRAP. CDR3 amino acids: CASGPGTGSSYEQYF. The DNA of the CDR3 is TGTGCTAGTGGTCCGGGGACAGGAAGCTCCTACGAGCAGTACTTC.

This clone has a single count. This chain connects TRBV5-5 to TRBJ2-1, with 9 bases that match TRBD2. The CDR3 length is 17 residues. CDR1 is SGHKS and CDR2 is YYEKEE in the germline V gene (reference sequence). The V gene end was trimmed by 6 bases and the J gene end by 4 bases; junction bases not matched to a gene: 14. The DNA for the CDR3 is TGTGCCAGCACCCCCGGTGGTAGCGGGGGATGGTACAATGAGCAGTTCTTC. The encoded protein is CASTPGGSGGWYNEQFF.

This clone was picked up one time. The genes are TRBV5-6 and TRBJ1-2, with 7 bases fitting TRBD1. CDR3 length: 15 amino acids. From germline, CDR1 is SGHDT and CDR2 YYEEEE. The J segment lost 3 bases and the V segment lost 3 bases, leaving 8 bases of the junction unmatched. The CDR3 DNA follows: TGTGCCAGCAGCTCCAAGAAAGGGGGCTACTATGGCTACACCTTC. It encodes CASSSKKGGYYGYTF.

The CDR3 here is CASSLRGPSYEQYF. DNA of the CDR3: TGTGCCAGCAGTCTCAGGGGACCCTCCTACGAGCAGTACTTC. The chain is built from TRBV27 and TRBJ2-7; a possible D gene is TRBD1 (6 bases). Germline V lookup: CDR1 MNHEY, CDR2 SMNVEV (reference sequence). Trimming cost V 5 bases and J 0 bases, with 11 bases left between them. This CDR3 is built from 14 residues.

This sequence joins TRBV7-2 and TRBJ1-2; 9 bases align to TRBD1. Per germline, CDR1 SGHTA and CDR2 FQGNSA. This CDR3 has 16 residues. The ends lost 1 base at V and 0 bases at J; junction bases unmatched: 3. CDR3 in DNA: TGTGCCAGCAGCTTAGGGGGACAGGGATCTAACTATGGCTACACCTTC. This codes for CASSLGGQGSNYGYTF.